The rows below give T cell receptor beta chains drawn from one sample of a study of blood T cell repertoires in COVID-19. Produced via immunoSEQ multiplex PCR; TCRdb's table is partial and in-frame only. The sample includes under 350,000 clones, around 89% seen only once; the top ten take approximately 4.2%. What was sequenced was peripheral blood. Receptors originate from a middle-aged man with acute or convalescent COVID-19. Each CDR3 is given with its conserved first and last residue. The order of the fields is J gene, V gene, D gene, clone size, CDR3 protein, CDR3 DNA. D genes are given only for firm matches. Clone size, where shown, is once, few, many, or a class for clones that have expanded.

J gene: TRBJ2-7
V gene: TRBV5-1
D gene: TRBD1
clone size: -
CDR3 protein: CASSSPGGMDEQYF
CDR3 DNA: TGCGCCAGCAGCTCTCCAGGGGGCATGGACGAGCAGTACTTC

J gene: TRBJ1-4
V gene: TRBV5-6
D gene: -
clone size: -
CDR3 protein: CASSFRGPGEEKLFF
CDR3 DNA: TGTGCCAGCAGTTTTCGAGGTCCCGGGGAGGAAAAACTGTTTTTT

J gene: TRBJ1-3
V gene: TRBV7-6
D gene: TRBD1
clone size: -
CDR3 protein: CASSLVDRGSGNTIYF
CDR3 DNA: TGTGCCAGCAGCTTGGTGGACAGGGGCTCTGGAAACACCATATATTTT

J gene: TRBJ2-3
V gene: TRBV6-6
D gene: -
clone size: once
CDR3 protein: CASSYSGHSTDTQYF
CDR3 DNA: TGTGCCAGCAGTTATTCCGGACACAGCACAGATACGCAGTATTTT

J gene: TRBJ1-1
V gene: TRBV7-8
D gene: TRBD1
clone size: -
CDR3 protein: CASSLALGTGGWNTEAFF
CDR3 DNA: TGTGCCAGCAGCTTAGCGCTCGGGACAGGGGGCTGGAACACTGAAGCTTTCTTT

J gene: TRBJ2-2
V gene: TRBV30
D gene: -
clone size: -
CDR3 protein: CAWKDLPNTGELFF
CDR3 DNA: TGTGCCTGGAAGGACTTACCGAACACCGGGGAGCTGTTTTTT

J gene: TRBJ2-3
V gene: TRBV5-6
D gene: -
clone size: -
CDR3 protein: CASSSLYVGGSTDTQYF
CDR3 DNA: TGTGCCAGCAGCTCCCTCTATGTGGGCGGGAGCACAGATACGCAGTATTTT

J gene: TRBJ1-1
V gene: TRBV5-1
D gene: TRBD1
clone size: -
CDR3 protein: CASSPIPGQVLSFF
CDR3 DNA: TGCGCCAGCAGTCCCATCCCGGGACAGGTTTTGTCTTTCTTT

J gene: TRBJ1-1
V gene: TRBV3-1/TRBV3-2
D gene: -
clone size: -
CDR3 protein: CASSQGGEAFF
CDR3 DNA: TGTGCCAGCAGCCAAGGCGGGGAAGCTTTCTTT

J gene: TRBJ1-1
V gene: TRBV5-6
D gene: TRBD1
clone size: -
CDR3 protein: CASSSGTGAGAEAFF
CDR3 DNA: TGTGCCAGCAGCTCCGGGACAGGGGCGGGGGCTGAAGCTTTCTTT

J gene: TRBJ2-3
V gene: TRBV5-4
D gene: TRBD2
clone size: -
CDR3 protein: CASTLAGRTDTQYF
CDR3 DNA: TGTGCCAGCACCCTAGCGGGGCGCACAGATACGCAGTATTTT

J gene: TRBJ1-6
V gene: TRBV6-1
D gene: -
clone size: once
CDR3 protein: CASREGPPLHF
CDR3 DNA: TGTGCCAGCAGGGAAGGGCCACCCCTCCACTTT

J gene: TRBJ2-7
V gene: TRBV12-3/TRBV12-4
D gene: -
clone size: -
CDR3 protein: CASSPGIYEQYF
CDR3 DNA: TGTGCCAGCAGTCCCGGGATTTACGAGCAGTACTTC

J gene: TRBJ2-1
V gene: TRBV5-6
D gene: -
clone size: -
CDR3 protein: CASSLGYVEYNEQFF
CDR3 DNA: TGTGCCAGCAGCTTGGGGTACGTGGAGTACAATGAGCAGTTCTTC

J gene: TRBJ2-7
V gene: TRBV6-1
D gene: -
clone size: -
CDR3 protein: CASSEGLQSSYEQYF
CDR3 DNA: TGTGCCAGCAGTGAAGGATTACAATCCTCCTACGAGCAGTACTTC

J gene: TRBJ1-4
V gene: TRBV11-2
D gene: -
clone size: -
CDR3 protein: CASSLDRDQKLFF
CDR3 DNA: TGTGCCAGCAGCTTAGATCGGGATCAAAAACTGTTTTTT

J gene: TRBJ2-1
V gene: TRBV14
D gene: -
clone size: few
CDR3 protein: CASSLPGWRRRDEQFF
CDR3 DNA: TGTGCCAGCAGCCTCCCGGGATGGAGGAGGCGAGATGAGCAGTTCTTC

J gene: TRBJ1-4
V gene: TRBV5-1
D gene: -
clone size: -
CDR3 protein: CASSLKGRGGNEKLFF
CDR3 DNA: TGCGCCAGCAGCTTAAAGGGAAGGGGAGGAAATGAAAAACTGTTTTTT

J gene: TRBJ2-1
V gene: TRBV5-6
D gene: TRBD2
clone size: -
CDR3 protein: CASEPLAASYNEQFF
CDR3 DNA: TGTGCCAGCGAACCTCTAGCGGCCTCCTACAATGAGCAGTTCTTC

J gene: TRBJ2-7
V gene: TRBV11-3
D gene: -
clone size: -
CDR3 protein: CASSAGSYEQYF
CDR3 DNA: TGTGCCAGCAGCGCCGGCTCCTACGAGCAGTACTTC

J gene: TRBJ1-5
V gene: TRBV30
D gene: -
clone size: -
CDR3 protein: CAWNYGEGQPQHF
CDR3 DNA: TGTGCCTGGAACTACGGAGAGGGACAGCCCCAGCATTTT

J gene: TRBJ2-7
V gene: TRBV6-5
D gene: -
clone size: -
CDR3 protein: CASSLALSSYEQYF
CDR3 DNA: TGTGCCAGCAGTTTAGCGTTGAGCTCCTACGAGCAGTACTTC

J gene: TRBJ2-3
V gene: TRBV3-1/TRBV3-2
D gene: TRBD2
clone size: -
CDR3 protein: CASSQGNRGGDTQYF
CDR3 DNA: TGTGCCAGCAGCCAAGGGAACCGGGGGGGAGATACGCAGTATTTT

J gene: TRBJ1-1
V gene: TRBV11-2
D gene: -
clone size: -
CDR3 protein: CASSPFLGRNTEAFF
CDR3 DNA: TGTGCCAGCAGCCCATTTTTGGGCAGGAACACTGAAGCTTTCTTT

J gene: TRBJ1-1
V gene: TRBV5-1
D gene: TRBD1
clone size: -
CDR3 protein: CASSVAGQGYTEAFF
CDR3 DNA: TGCGCCAGCAGCGTAGCGGGACAGGGGTACACTGAAGCTTTCTTT

J gene: TRBJ1-2
V gene: TRBV27
D gene: -
clone size: -
CDR3 protein: CASSLGFRGGYTF
CDR3 DNA: TGTGCCAGCAGTTTAGGGTTTCGAGGGGGCTACACCTTC

J gene: TRBJ1-1
V gene: TRBV19
D gene: TRBD1
clone size: -
CDR3 protein: CASRPRTGRLEAFF
CDR3 DNA: TGTGCCAGTAGGCCTCGGACAGGGCGACTTGAAGCTTTCTTT

J gene: TRBJ2-5
V gene: TRBV7-9
D gene: -
clone size: -
CDR3 protein: CASSPGGRETQYF
CDR3 DNA: TGTGCCAGCAGCCCTGGGGGCCGGGAGACCCAGTACTTC

J gene: TRBJ1-5
V gene: TRBV7-2
D gene: -
clone size: -
CDR3 protein: CASRDRTDQPQHF
CDR3 DNA: TGTGCCAGCAGGGATAGGACTGATCAGCCCCAGCATTTT

J gene: TRBJ1-2
V gene: TRBV10-3
D gene: -
clone size: -
CDR3 protein: CAISESQGLNYGYTF
CDR3 DNA: TGTGCCATCAGTGAGTCTCAGGGTCTTAACTATGGCTACACCTTC

J gene: TRBJ2-1
V gene: TRBV19
D gene: -
clone size: -
CDR3 protein: CASSMSSYNEQFF
CDR3 DNA: TGTGCCAGTAGTATGAGTTCCTACAATGAGCAGTTCTTC

J gene: TRBJ2-3
V gene: TRBV7-9
D gene: TRBD2
clone size: -
CDR3 protein: CASSLGSGGASTDTQYF
CDR3 DNA: TGTGCCAGCAGCTTAGGGAGCGGGGGGGCTAGCACAGATACGCAGTATTTT

J gene: TRBJ1-5
V gene: TRBV7-2
D gene: -
clone size: -
CDR3 protein: CASSFRSHSNQPQHF
CDR3 DNA: TGTGCCAGCAGCTTCCGGTCCCATAGCAATCAGCCCCAGCATTTT

J gene: TRBJ1-4
V gene: TRBV19
D gene: -
clone size: -
CDR3 protein: CASTLTATNEKLFF
CDR3 DNA: TGTGCCAGTACCCTCACTGCAACTAATGAAAAACTGTTTTTT

J gene: TRBJ2-6
V gene: TRBV18
D gene: TRBD1
clone size: -
CDR3 protein: CASSPGQGEGGANVLTF
CDR3 DNA: TGTGCCAGCTCCCCGGGACAGGGAGAAGGTGGGGCCAACGTCCTGACTTTC

J gene: TRBJ1-3
V gene: TRBV11-2
D gene: -
clone size: -
CDR3 protein: CASSLDHGVSGNTIYF
CDR3 DNA: TGTGCCAGCAGCTTAGATCACGGAGTCTCTGGAAACACCATATATTTT

J gene: TRBJ1-4
V gene: TRBV7-9
D gene: TRBD1
clone size: few
CDR3 protein: CASSLGRTGKDEKLFF
CDR3 DNA: TGTGCCAGCAGCTTGGGGAGGACAGGGAAAGATGAAAAACTGTTTTTT

J gene: TRBJ2-3
V gene: TRBV20-1
D gene: TRBD2
clone size: -
CDR3 protein: CSASSSGGPPDTQYF
CDR3 DNA: TGCAGTGCTAGTTCTAGCGGGGGGCCTCCAGATACGCAGTATTTT

J gene: TRBJ1-1
V gene: TRBV7-9
D gene: -
clone size: -
CDR3 protein: CASSFVQNTEAFF
CDR3 DNA: TGTGCCAGCAGCTTCGTACAGAACACTGAAGCTTTCTTT

J gene: TRBJ1-2
V gene: TRBV9
D gene: -
clone size: -
CDR3 protein: CASSVDPGNYGYTF
CDR3 DNA: TGTGCCAGCAGCGTAGACCCAGGGAATTATGGCTACACCTTC

J gene: TRBJ1-2
V gene: TRBV11-2
D gene: TRBD1
clone size: -
CDR3 protein: CASSNQGQAYGYTF
CDR3 DNA: TGTGCCAGCAGCAATCAGGGACAGGCCTATGGCTACACCTTC

J gene: TRBJ1-6
V gene: TRBV5-4
D gene: -
clone size: -
CDR3 protein: CASSLITGGSPLHF
CDR3 DNA: TGTGCCAGCAGCTTGATAACAGGTGGCTCACCCCTCCACTTT

J gene: TRBJ1-4
V gene: TRBV5-1
D gene: -
clone size: -
CDR3 protein: CASSFGIKTGTNNEKLFF
CDR3 DNA: TGCGCCAGCAGCTTTGGGATTAAAACAGGGACTAATAATGAAAAACTGTTTTTT

J gene: TRBJ1-5
V gene: TRBV5-5
D gene: -
clone size: few
CDR3 protein: CASSLGPFWNQPQHF
CDR3 DNA: TGTGCCAGCAGCTTGGGGCCATTCTGGAATCAGCCCCAGCATTTT

J gene: TRBJ1-1
V gene: TRBV2
D gene: -
clone size: -
CDR3 protein: CASSEEGGITEAFF
CDR3 DNA: TGTGCCAGCAGTGAGGAAGGGGGTATCACTGAAGCTTTCTTT

J gene: TRBJ1-2
V gene: TRBV6-5
D gene: -
clone size: -
CDR3 protein: CASTVQGNYGYTF
CDR3 DNA: TGTGCCAGCACCGTCCAGGGCAACTATGGCTACACCTTC

J gene: TRBJ2-3
V gene: TRBV5-1
D gene: -
clone size: -
CDR3 protein: CASSSLYAGATDTQYF
CDR3 DNA: TGCGCCAGCAGCTCCCTCTATGCGGGGGCCACAGATACGCAGTATTTT